A single sample is the source of the 26 T cell receptor beta chains below, sequenced in a study of blood T cell repertoires in COVID-19. Method: immunoSEQ multiplex PCR; TCRdb's copy keeps in-frame clones and lacks some. Of roughly 150,000 clones listed, more than 80% were seen once; the top ten hold 2.5% to 3%. What was sequenced was peripheral blood. The receptors were gathered from a man aged 60-69 years with acute or convalescent COVID-19.

The rearrangement uses TRBV27 and TRBJ1-2, with a tentative D call TRBD1 (6 bases). This CDR3 comprises 15 residues. Germline V gene sequence: CDR1 MNHEY, CDR2 SMNVEV (reference sequence). The V end lost 5 bases, the J end lost 1 base, and 14 bases lay between the germline ends. CDR3 amino acids: CASSITGIDNYGYTF. DNA for the CDR3: TGTGCCAGCAGTATTACAGGGATAGATAACTATGGCTACACCTTC.

This rearrangement joins TRBV30 to TRBJ1-2; D not certain. The CDR3 is 15 residues long. Between the trimmed V and J ends, which lost 3 bases and 4 bases, there was a span of 18 bases. Germline loops: CDR1 GTSNPN, CDR2 SVGIG (reference sequence). CDR3 DNA: TGTGCCTGGAGCCGACGGGAGCGGGGTCCCTATGGCTACACCTTC. Translating it yields CAWSRRERGPYGYTF.

V gene TRBV25-1 combines with J gene TRBJ2-5; D is possibly TRBD2 (6 bases). The CDR3 is 14 amino acids. Germline V gene lookup returns CDR1 MGHDK and CDR2 SYGVNS. The germline V and J ends were trimmed by 4 bases and 6 bases, with 15 bases remaining between them. CDR3: CASSGVGGVKTQYF. In nucleotides, the CDR3 is TGTGCCAGCAGTGGCGTGGGGGGAGTAAAGACCCAGTACTTC.

The gene calls are TRBV5-1 and TRBJ2-5, with 7 positions matching TRBD1. Germline values: CDR1 SGHRS, CDR2 YFSETQ. Trimming cost V 5 bases and J 1 base; bases outside gene matches: 11. The CDR3 length is 16 residues. This CDR3 is CASSRAGTVSQETQYF. CDR3 DNA: TGCGCCAGCAGTCGAGCCGGGACAGTAAGCCAAGAGACCCAGTACTTC.

The V call is TRBV5-1, the J call TRBJ1-3; TRBD1 matches at 9 bases. The germline V gene has CDR1 SGHRS and CDR2 YFSETQ. The CDR3 extends over 15 amino acids. The V and J ends lost 4 bases and 4 bases, in that order; junction bases with no gene match: 6. In DNA form, the CDR3 reads TGCGCCAGCAGCCCAGGGACAGGGACGGGAAACACCATATATTTT. Its translation is CASSPGTGTGNTIYF.

This chain uses TRBV15 with TRBJ1-2; 7 nucleotides match TRBD1. Germline CDR1 reads LNHNV; CDR2 reads YYDKDF (reference sequence). The CDR3 has 13 amino acids. The ends lost 1 base at V and 6 bases at J; junction bases unmatched: 2. In nucleotides, the CDR3 is TGTGCCACCAGCAGAGGACAGGGAGATGGCTACACCTTC. Translating it yields CATSRGQGDGYTF.

V gene TRBV11-2 combines with J gene TRBJ2-5; TRBD1 matches at 7 bases. The germline gives CDR1 SGHAT, CDR2 FQNNGV. The CDR3 is 14 amino acids. Losses at the gene ends were 5 bases for V and 3 bases for J; bases not matched to a gene: 6. For the CDR3, the DNA is TGTGCCAGCAGCCCATGGGACAGAGAAGAGACCCAGTACTTC. Its protein product is CASSPWDREETQYF.

This rearrangement joins TRBV5-1 to TRBJ1-1; 8 positions agree with TRBD1. The germline V gene encodes CDR1 SGHRS and CDR2 YFSETQ. Germline trimming cut 2 bases from V and 6 bases from J; bases unmatched to any gene: 6. The CDR3 length is 14 residues. CDR3 region: CASSFKRTGSEAFF. The CDR3 nucleotides are TGCGCCAGCAGCTTCAAAAGGACAGGGTCTGAAGCTTTCTTT.

The chain uses TRBV7-2 and TRBJ1-5, with 7 bases that match TRBD1. The J segment lost 7 bases and the V segment lost 1 base, leaving 7 bases of the junction unmatched. There are 15 residues in the CDR3. The V gene's germline CDR1 is SGHTA and CDR2 FQGNSA. The CDR3 region has the DNA TGTGCCAGCAGCTTAGACGGCCAGGGGGGCCAGCCCCAGCATTTT. Its protein product is CASSLDGQGGQPQHF.

This clone was observed once. This chain joins TRBV7-9 and TRBJ1-3, with TRBD1 matching over 8 bases. Germline values: CDR1 SEHNR, CDR2 FQNEAQ (reference sequence). The CDR3 runs 15 residues. V lost 4 bases to trimming and J lost 6 bases; unmatched junction nucleotides: 8. The CDR3 sequence: CASSSGTGPENTIYF. CDR3 nucleotide sequence: TGTGCCAGCAGCTCCGGGACAGGCCCTGAAAACACCATATATTTT.

Points on this clone: The same CDR3 is also encoded by other DNA sequences in this sample. This chain links TRBV6-5 with TRBJ2-7, with a possible D match to TRBD2 (6 bases). The germline V gene has CDR1 MNHEY and CDR2 SVGAGI. Trimming cost V 0 bases and J 0 bases, with 12 bases left between them. The CDR3 covers 16 residues. DNA for the CDR3: TGTGCCAGCAGTTACTCGACGGGACTCGGCTCCTACGAGCAGTACTTC. Translated: CASSYSTGLGSYEQYF.

The rearrangement joins TRBV12-3 or TRBV12-4 to TRBJ1-2; D not certain. Trimming shortened V by 8 bases and J by 5 bases, and 9 bases separated the two germline ends. The CDR3 has 11 residues. The CDR3 nucleotides are TGTGCCAGCCGGTTTGGTTATGGCTACACCTTC. Translating gives CASRFGYGYTF.

The chain is built from TRBV5-8 and TRBJ1-1, with 7 bases matching TRBD1. Looked up from germline, CDR1 is SGHTS and CDR2 is YDEGEE. V shed 0 bases and J 4 bases; nucleotides not matched to a gene: 18. CDR3 size: 19 residues. The CDR3 loop is CASSLEFGRGLRLGTEAFF. The CDR3 nucleotides are TGTGCCAGCAGCTTGGAATTTGGTAGGGGGCTACGACTGGGCACTGAAGCTTTCTTT.

V and J are TRBV27 and TRBJ1-3, with D possibly matching TRBD1 (5 bases). The CDR3 is 15 residues long. V lost 4 bases and J lost 0, with 10 bases in between. CDR1 and CDR2 (germline): MNHEY, SMNVEV (reference sequence). The CDR3 DNA reads as TGTGCCAGCAGTTCGACAGCGAGCTCTGGAAACACCATATATTTT. This encodes CASSSTASSGNTIYF.

This chain links TRBV5-4 with TRBJ2-3; the match to TRBD2 covers 15 bases. The length of the CDR3 is 19 residues. The V and J ends lost 0 bases and 5 bases, in that order; junction bases with no gene match: 10. Germline loops: CDR1 SGHNT, CDR2 YYREEE (reference sequence). The CDR3 protein is CASSLDGLAGGPVEDTQYF. The CDR3, as DNA: TGTGCCAGCAGCTTGGATGGACTAGCGGGGGGGCCGGTTGAAGATACGCAGTATTTT.

The V and J genes are TRBV6-2 or TRBV6-3 and TRBJ2-7, with 7 bases identical to TRBD1. The CDR3 sequence is 15 residues long. The V gene end was trimmed by 1 base and the J gene end by 5 bases; junction bases not matched to a gene: 8. Germline CDR1 is MNHEY and CDR2 is SVGEGT. As DNA, the CDR3 is TGTGCCAGCAGTTACTGGCAGACAGGACAGGACGAGCAGTACTTC. Amino acid sequence: CASSYWQTGQDEQYF.

The gene calls are TRBV7-2 and TRBJ2-4; 9 nucleotides align to TRBD1. The CDR3 consists of 16 residues. V lost 3 bases, J lost 1 base, and 4 bases stayed unmatched. Looked up from germline, CDR1 is SGHTA and CDR2 is FQGNSA. The CDR3, as DNA: TGTGCCAGCAGCTTTTACAGGGGGCTGGCCAAAAACATTCAGTACTTC. Its protein product is CASSFYRGLAKNIQYF.

The rearrangement uses TRBV6-5 and TRBJ1-5; 7 bases agree with TRBD1. This CDR3 has 13 amino acids. Trimming removed 10 bases from V and 5 bases from J; junction bases left unmatched: 8. Germline CDR1 is MNHEY and CDR2 is SVGAGI. Here the CDR3 DNA reads TGTGCCACCCGACAGGGTCTGTATCAGCCCCAGCATTTT. Its translation: CATRQGLYQPQHF.

The rearrangement joins TRBV25-1 to TRBJ1-3; D is unresolved. The V and J ends lost 1 base and 2 bases respectively, with 9 bases between them. The germline V gene has CDR1 MGHDK and CDR2 SYGVNS. There are 15 residues in the CDR3. CDR3 loop: CASSESGGPGNTIYF. The CDR3 nucleotides read TGTGCCAGCAGTGAATCAGGAGGGCCTGGAAACACCATATATTTT. Full variable domain (remainder filled in from reference TRBV25-1 and TRBJ1-3): EADIYQTPRYLVIGTGKKITLECSQTMGHDKMYWYQQDPGMELHLIHYSYGVNSTEKGDLSSESTVSRIRTEHFPLTLESARPSHTSQYLCASSESGGPGNTIYFGEGSWLTVV.

V usage is TRBV6-5 and J usage is TRBJ2-7; D is uncertain. The CDR3 is 15 amino acids. The germline V and J ends were trimmed by 2 bases and 2 bases, with 13 bases remaining between them. Germline lookup yields CDR1 MNHEY and CDR2 SVGAGI. CDR3 residues: CASSYGFGQTYEQYF. The CDR3 nucleotides are TGTGCCAGCAGTTACGGGTTTGGGCAGACCTACGAGCAGTACTTC.

The J gene is TRBJ2-1, the V gene TRBV24-1; TRBD1 matches at 9 bases. CDR1 and CDR2 from the germline V gene are KGHDR and SFDVKD. The V gene end was trimmed by 3 bases and the J gene end by 4 bases; junction bases not matched to a gene: 9. CDR3 length equals 17 residues. CDR3 protein: CATSDQRSDRGYNEQFF. CDR3 nucleotides: TGTGCCACCAGTGATCAAAGATCCGACAGGGGGTACAATGAGCAGTTCTTC.

The chain couples TRBV30 to TRBJ2-7, with D possibly TRBD2 on 7 matching bases. CDR3 length: 14 amino acids. Looked up from germline, CDR1 is GTSNPN and CDR2 is SVGIG (reference sequence). The V and J ends lost 5 bases and 2 bases respectively, with 16 bases between them. The CDR3 nucleotides read TGTGCCTGGGCGTTGGGGGGGGGCGCCTACGAGCAGTACTTC. Its protein product is CAWALGGGAYEQYF.

The V and J genes are TRBV9 and TRBJ2-7; TRBD2 matches at 10 bases. Germline CDR1 reads SGDLS; CDR2 reads YYNGEE. V trimming: 4 bases; J trimming: 7 bases; junction bases outside the gene matches: 17. This CDR3 is 17 amino acids long. CDR3 DNA: TGTGCCAGCAGCCCACGGACTAGCGGCGTTCTCTCGGTTGAGCAGTACTTC. Translation: CASSPRTSGVLSVEQYF. Full variable domain (rest looked up from reference TRBV9 and TRBJ2-7): DSGVTQTPKHLITATGQRVTLRCSPRSGDLSVYWYQQSLDQGLQFLIQYYNGEERAKGNILERFSAQQFPDLHSELNLSSLELGDSALYFCASSPRTSGVLSVEQYFGPGTRLTVT.

This clone turned up a few times. V gene TRBV6-5 combines with J gene TRBJ1-2; TRBD1 aligns across 8 bases. Looked up from germline, CDR1 is MNHEY and CDR2 is SVGAGI. The CDR3 loop spans 15 amino acids. V lost 2 bases to trimming and J lost 6 bases; unmatched junction nucleotides: 8. CDR3 in DNA: TGTGCCAGCAGTTACAGGGGGCAGGGGGCAAATGGCTACACCTTC. It is translated as CASSYRGQGANGYTF.

The rearrangement uses TRBV5-1 and TRBJ2-1; 9 bases agree with TRBD2. Per the germline V gene, CDR1 is SGHRS and CDR2 is YFSETQ. V was pared by 4 bases and J by 5 bases, with 7 bases of the junction left unmatched. The length of the CDR3 is 15 residues. CDR3 sequence reads: CASSPGTSSHNEQFF. For the CDR3, the DNA is TGCGCCAGCAGCCCCGGGACTAGCAGCCACAATGAGCAGTTCTTC.

This chain connects TRBV7-8 to TRBJ2-2, with D possibly being TRBD2 (6 bases). Deletions cut 6 bases from V and 4 bases from J, with 18 bases between. This CDR3 has 16 residues. Germline lookup yields CDR1 SGHVS and CDR2 FQNEAQ. CDR3 sequence: CASSNKPGGTTGELFF. The CDR3 DNA reads as TGTGCCAGCAGTAATAAACCCGGGGGAACCACCGGGGAGCTGTTTTTT.